The next 12 T cell receptor beta chains were all read from a single sample in a study of cytomegalovirus exposure and HLA in healthy donors. Only in-frame clones appear in the TCRdb table, and some are missing; sequencing was by immunoSEQ multiplex PCR. The sample records 260,000 or so clones, less than 95% being singletons. Source material: PBMCs. These receptors all come from a woman aged 30 to 39 in good health and CMV-seronegative.

This clone has more than one count but fewer than ten. The chain recombines TRBV18 with TRBJ2-2; D gene ambiguous. Deletions cut 4 bases from V and 4 bases from J, with 7 bases between. CDR3 length: 13 residues. Germline-derived CDR1 and CDR2 are KGHSH and LQKENI. CDR3 region: CASSRKGTGELFF. For the CDR3, the DNA is TGTGCCAGCTCACGAAAGGGCACCGGGGAGCTGTTTTTT.

The chain carries TRBV5-1 and TRBJ1-2; perhaps TRBD1 as D (5 bases). CDR1 and CDR2 from the germline V gene are SGHRS and YFSETQ. The CDR3 runs 14 residues. Trimming removed 0 bases from V and 4 bases from J, with 10 bases in between. The chain's CDR3 is CASSLEGLAYGYTF. The CDR3 DNA reads as TGCGCCAGCAGCTTGGAGGGGCTTGCCTATGGCTACACCTTC. Combining the CDR3 with reference TRBV5-1 and TRBJ1-2 gives the whole variable domain KAGVTQTPRYLIKTRGQQVTLSCSPISGHRSVSWYQQTPGQGLQFLFEYFSETQRNKGNFPGRFSGRQFSNSRSEMNVSTLELGDSALYLCASSLEGLAYGYTFGSGTRLTVV.

This clone was observed a single time. The chain employs TRBV7-2 and TRBJ2-7; D is perhaps TRBD1 (6 bases). Trimming removed 0 bases at V and 0 bases at J, with 9 bases between. There are 15 residues in the CDR3. Germline V gene lookup returns CDR1 SGHTA and CDR2 FQGNSA. CDR3 nucleotides: TGTGCCAGCAGCTTAGCTCGGGACAACTCCTACGAGCAGTACTTC. It yields the protein CASSLARDNSYEQYF.

The chain joins TRBV27 to TRBJ2-3, with TRBD1 matching 8 bases. CDR1 and CDR2 from the germline V gene are MNHEY and SMNVEV (reference sequence). The V gene end was trimmed by 5 bases and the J gene end by 0 bases; junction bases not matched to a gene: 1. This CDR3 is 14 amino acids long. The CDR3 nucleotides are TGTGCCAGCAGTGACAGGGGTAGCACAGATACGCAGTATTTT. This gives the protein CASSDRGSTDTQYF.

The chain employs TRBV27 and TRBJ1-1; 7 positions match TRBD1. CDR3 length: 13 residues. CDR1 is MNHEY, CDR2 SMNVEV, per germline (reference sequence). With V trimmed by 3 bases and J by 5 bases, 3 bases remained unmatched. The CDR3 coding sequence is TGTGCCAGCAGTTTCGTACAGGGGACTGAAGCTTTCTTT. Residues: CASSFVQGTEAFF.

This sequence joins TRBV7-2 and TRBJ2-5; D is tentatively TRBD1 or TRBD2 (6 bases each). This CDR3 is built from 18 residues. Germline V gene data show CDR1 as SGHTA and CDR2 as FQGNSA. V dropped 5 bases and J dropped 5 bases, with 27 bases sitting between them. CDR3 DNA sequence: TGTGCCAGCAGCCGCGATTGGAAACAGGGAGGAGGTTTGGAGACCCAGTACTTC. The encoded protein is CASSRDWKQGGGLETQYF. The full variable domain, with the rest looked up from reference TRBV7-2 and TRBJ2-5, is GAGVSQSPSNKVTEKGKDVELRCDPISGHTALYWYRQSLGQGLEFLIYFQGNSAPDKSGLPSDRFSAERTGGSVSTLTIQRTQQEDSAVYLCASSRDWKQGGGLETQYFGPGTRLLVL.

The chain recombines TRBV5-1 with TRBJ2-6; D perhaps matches TRBD1 (5 bases). V lost 3 bases and J lost 6, with 13 bases in between. The CDR3 is 15 residues long. CDR1 SGHRS and CDR2 YFSETQ come from the germline V gene. The CDR3 loop is CASSSRDLVANVLTF. The CDR3 DNA reads TGCGCCAGCAGCTCCAGGGATTTAGTGGCCAACGTCCTGACTTTC.

This chain links TRBV5-6 with TRBJ2-1, with TRBD2 identical over 10 bases. The V and J ends lost 1 base and 9 bases, in that order; junction bases with no gene match: 7. Germline CDR1 SGHDT, CDR2 YYEEEE. The CDR3 length is 15 residues. The CDR3: CASSLWLAGAPEQFF. The CDR3 bases are TGTGCCAGCAGCTTGTGGCTAGCGGGAGCCCCTGAGCAGTTCTTC. Combining the CDR3 with reference TRBV5-6 and TRBJ2-1 gives the whole variable domain DAGVTQSPTHLIKTRGQQVTLRCSPKSGHDTVSWYQQALGQGPQFIFQYYEEEERQRGNFPDRFSGHQFPNYSSELNVNALLLGDSALYLCASSLWLAGAPEQFFGPGTRLTVL.

The chain recombines TRBV7-7 with TRBJ2-1; no definite D call. The CDR3 is made up of 15 amino acids. Germline V CDR1 and CDR2: SSHAT, FNYEAQ (reference sequence). The V gene lost 1 base and the J gene lost 0 bases, with 7 bases spanning the gap. CDR3 loop: CASSLDGNSYNEQFF. The CDR3 DNA is TGTGCCAGCAGCTTAGATGGGAACTCCTACAATGAGCAGTTCTTC.

The genes are TRBV7-9 and TRBJ2-1; TRBD1 agrees at 9 bases. The CDR3 length is 15 residues. Germline assignment: CDR1 SEHNR and CDR2 FQNEAQ (reference sequence). The J segment lost 4 bases and the V segment lost 3 bases, leaving 4 bases of the junction unmatched. CDR3 DNA sequence: TGTGCCAGCAGCTTCCCGGACAGGGGTTACAATGAGCAGTTCTTC. It translates to CASSFPDRGYNEQFF.

This chain joins TRBV28 and TRBJ2-7, with 7 bases identical to TRBD2. The CDR3 sequence is 15 residues long. CDR1 and CDR2 from the germline V gene are MDHEN and SYDVKM. V lost 10 bases and J lost 3; bases outside the gene matches: 15. CDR3 bases: TGTGCCACAACACGAAGCGGGGTTCAAAACTACGAGCAGTACTTC. Translation: CATTRSGVQNYEQYF.

This clone has only one observation. The chain couples TRBV28 to TRBJ1-1; D may be TRBD1 (5 bases). The CDR3 runs 13 residues. Between the trimmed V and J ends, which lost 4 bases and 5 bases, there was a span of 11 bases. From germline, CDR1 is MDHEN and CDR2 SYDVKM. DNA for the CDR3: TGTGCCAGCAGTTATCGGGGGGGTACTGAAGCTTTCTTT. It translates to CASSYRGGTEAFF. The entire variable domain, with the rest obtained from reference TRBV28 and TRBJ1-1, is as follows: DVKVTQSSRYLVKRTGEKVFLECVQDMDHENMFWYRQDPGLGLRLIYFSYDVKMKEKGDIPEGYSVSREKKERFSLILESASTNQTSMYLCASSYRGGTEAFFGQGTRLTVV.